Listed below are T cell receptor beta chains from one sample, sequenced in a study of graft-versus-host responses after intestinal transplantation. Profiled with immunoSEQ multiplex PCR; TCRdb holds only in-frame clones, not every one. Of fewer than 95,000 clones listed, 92% are singletons. The antigens of these receptors remain unknown. Specimen: unstimulated CD8+ T cells sorted from spleen or lymph node cells, collected before transplant. All receptors derive from a human donor who was the organ donor for an intestinal transplant. Each CDR3 is given with its conserved first and last residue. D genes are given only for firm matches. Clone size appears in some rows only: once, few, many, or a class for an expanded clone.

V,J,size,D,CDR3,DNA
TRBV7-9,TRBJ1-1,.,.,CASSLVYYFRPNTEAFF,TGTGCCAGCAGCTTAGTATACTACTTTCGGCCTAACACTGAAGCTTTCTTT
TRBV5-1,TRBJ1-6,once,.,CASSLDRNSPLHF,TGCGCCAGCAGCTTGGACAGAAATTCACCCCTCCACTTT
TRBV19,TRBJ1-2,.,.,CASEAGAGYGYTF,TGTGCCAGTGAGGCGGGCGCGGGCTATGGCTACACCTTC
TRBV6-5,TRBJ2-7,once,.,CASSPQGLAYEQYF,TGTGCCAGCAGTCCGCAGGGTTTGGCCTACGAGCAGTACTTC
TRBV11-2,TRBJ2-7,.,TRBD2,CASSALAGAYEQYF,TGTGCCAGCAGCGCACTAGCGGGGGCCTACGAGCAGTACTTC
TRBV29-1,TRBJ2-2,.,TRBD1,CSVSASLGTGAGELFF,TGCAGCGTTTCCGCGTCTCTGGGGACAGGGGCCGGGGAGCTGTTTTTT
TRBV29-1,TRBJ2-7,.,.,CSAMPTGEGTYEQYF,TGCAGCGCCATGCCCACGGGGGAAGGGACCTACGAGCAGTACTTC
TRBV20-1,TRBJ2-7,.,.,CSATRGEQYF,TGCAGTGCTACTCGGGGGGAGCAGTACTTC
TRBV27,TRBJ2-7,.,TRBD1,CASSSDRGLHEQYF,TGTGCCAGCAGTTCCGACAGGGGGCTGCACGAGCAGTACTTC
TRBV19,TRBJ1-2,.,TRBD1,CASSPAGDRHRYGYTF,TGTGCCAGTAGTCCTGCGGGGGACAGGCACAGATATGGCTACACCTTC
TRBV25-1,TRBJ1-2,.,TRBD1,CASRPDRGLDGYTF,TGTGCCAGCAGGCCGGACAGGGGTCTTGATGGCTACACCTTC
TRBV28,TRBJ1-5,.,.,CASSLYYQPQHF,TGTGCCAGCAGTTTATACTATCAGCCCCAGCATTTT
TRBV6-5,TRBJ1-3,.,.,CASKEGSGNTIYF,TGTGCCAGCAAGGAGGGGTCCGGAAACACCATATATTTT
TRBV7-9,TRBJ1-4,few,.,CASSPRQATPEKLFF,TGTGCCAGCAGCCCCCGGCAGGCTACGCCAGAAAAACTGTTTTTT
TRBV7-3,TRBJ2-7,.,.,CASSLRGRGLSYEQYF,TGTGCCAGCAGCTTAAGGGGCAGGGGCCTTTCCTACGAGCAGTACTTC
TRBV19,TRBJ2-7,.,.,CASSMGSGVGYEQYF,TGTGCCAGTAGTATGGGTTCAGGGGTGGGATACGAGCAGTACTTC
TRBV7-8,TRBJ2-7,.,TRBD1,CASSLGTGGWSSYEQYF,TGTGCCAGCAGCTTAGGGACAGGGGGTTGGAGCTCCTACGAGCAGTACTTC
TRBV4-3,TRBJ2-1,.,TRBD2,CASSQKWVVGGGNYNEQFF,TGCGCCAGCAGCCAAAAATGGGTGGTTGGCGGGGGGAACTACAATGAGCAGTTCTTC
TRBV4-2,TRBJ2-7,.,TRBD1,CASSQVGTDYEQYF,TGTGCCAGCAGCCAAGTGGGGACAGACTACGAGCAGTACTTC
TRBV7-2,TRBJ2-3,.,.,CASSEGTSTDTQYF,TGTGCCAGCAGCGAAGGGACTAGCACAGATACGCAGTATTTT
TRBV7-9,TRBJ1-2,.,.,CASSLGGGLYGYTF,TGTGCCAGCAGCTTAGGCGGGGGCCTCTATGGCTACACCTTC
TRBV19,TRBJ1-5,few,TRBD1,CASRRQGVREPQHF,TGTGCCAGTAGAAGACAGGGTGTTCGTGAGCCCCAGCATTTT
TRBV4-1,TRBJ2-7,.,TRBD2,CASSQERLAGRLYEQYF,TGCGCCAGCAGCCAAGAAAGACTAGCGGGGAGGCTCTACGAGCAGTACTTC
TRBV5-3,TRBJ2-3,.,.,CARGGPPSTDTQYF,TGTGCCAGAGGCGGGCCGCCGAGCACAGATACGCAGTATTTT
TRBV2,TRBJ2-7,once,.,CASLGQTYEQYF,TGTGCCAGCTTAGGACAGACCTACGAGCAGTACTTC
TRBV18,TRBJ2-7,.,.,CASSPGKVGGDLYEQYF,TGTGCCAGCTCACCAGGGAAAGTAGGAGGGGATCTCTACGAGCAGTACTTC
TRBV2,TRBJ2-7,.,TRBD2,CASSGLAGGPYEQYF,TGTGCCAGCAGCGGACTAGCGGGGGGGCCCTACGAGCAGTACTTC
TRBV4-3,TRBJ1-1,few,.,CASRQQFMNTEAFF,TGCGCCAGCAGACAACAGTTCATGAACACTGAAGCTTTCTTT
TRBV9,TRBJ1-1,.,TRBD1,CASSGGTGNTEAFF,TGTGCCAGCAGCGGAGGGACAGGGAACACTGAAGCTTTCTTT
TRBV4-3,TRBJ1-1,.,.,CASSQDAGGAEAFF,TGCGCCAGCAGCCAAGATGCGGGGGGGGCTGAAGCTTTCTTT
TRBV4-2,TRBJ1-1,.,.,CASSQDPEGNWYTEAFF,TGTGCCAGCAGCCAAGATCCGGAGGGAAATTGGTACACTGAAGCTTTCTTT
TRBV4-3,TRBJ1-1,.,.,CASSQDSRGSNTEAFF,TGCGCCAGCAGCCAAGATTCCCGGGGAAGTAACACTGAAGCTTTCTTT
TRBV6-6,TRBJ1-2,once,.,CASSYVDRRCFYGYTF,TGTGCCAGCAGTTACGTGGACAGACGGTGTTTCTATGGCTACACCTTC
TRBV2,TRBJ2-7,.,TRBD1,CATTGTGGVYEQYF,TGTGCCACAACCGGGACAGGGGGCGTCTACGAGCAGTACTTC
TRBV5-1,TRBJ2-3,.,.,CASRAGRGGTDTQYF,TGCGCCAGCAGGGCTGGTAGAGGAGGCACAGATACGCAGTATTTT
TRBV29-1,TRBJ2-1,once,.,CSVPGETYNEQFF,TGCAGCGTCCCCGGGGAAACCTACAATGAGCAGTTCTTC
TRBV19,TRBJ1-2,.,.,CASSWAGMDYGYTF,TGTGCCAGTTCTTGGGCAGGGATGGACTATGGCTACACCTTC
TRBV9,TRBJ2-5,.,.,CASSEGTHALLQETQYF,TGTGCCAGCAGCGAAGGGACACATGCCTTGCTTCAAGAGACCCAGTACTTC
TRBV7-3,TRBJ1-3,.,.,CASSLTFGAGNTIYF,TGTGCCAGCAGCTTAACGTTCGGGGCTGGAAACACCATATATTTT
TRBV27,TRBJ1-2,.,.,CASSFGGARYGYTF,TGTGCCAGCAGTTTTGGGGGGGCGCGCTATGGCTACACCTTC